Following are 12 T cell receptor beta chains from one sample sequenced in a study of blood T cell repertoires in COVID-19. Some clones are missing from TCRdb's copy, which holds only in-frame ones; the method was immunoSEQ multiplex PCR. In the table there are about 93,000 clones, roughly 90% of which are singletons. Sequenced material: peripheral blood. The receptors shown here come from a man aged 60 to 75 with COVID-19, enrolled during active disease.

V gene TRBV28 combines with J gene TRBJ1-1; 9 bases match TRBD1. The V segment lost 1 base and the J segment 10 bases; nucleotides outside the gene matches: 4. The germline V gene encodes CDR1 MDHEN and CDR2 SYDVKM. The CDR3 contains 13 residues. This chain's CDR3 is CASSLSDRGGAFF. CDR3 DNA sequence: TGTGCCAGCAGTTTATCAGACAGGGGGGGAGCTTTCTTT. Full variable domain (outside the CDR3, taken from reference TRBV28 and TRBJ1-1): DVKVTQSSRYLVKRTGEKVFLECVQDMDHENMFWYRQDPGLGLRLIYFSYDVKMKEKGDIPEGYSVSREKKERFSLILESASTNQTSMYLCASSLSDRGGAFFGQGTRLTVV.

The V gene is TRBV27, the J gene TRBJ2-2; 9 bases agree with TRBD2. Germline V lookup: CDR1 MNHEY, CDR2 SMNVEV (reference sequence). V shed 6 bases and J 6 bases; nucleotides not matched to a gene: 11. The CDR3 spans 16 residues. CDR3: CASRPIWREGAGELFF. The CDR3 DNA reads as TGTGCCAGCAGACCCATTTGGCGGGAGGGCGCCGGGGAGCTGTTTTTT.

This chain links TRBV11-3 with TRBJ1-2; 8 positions agree with TRBD1. Germline V CDR1 and CDR2: SGHNT, YENEEA. The V and J ends lost 0 bases and 6 bases, in that order; junction bases with no gene match: 6. This CDR3 is 15 amino acids long. The CDR3 region is CASSLEGDRLNGYTF. CDR3 DNA sequence: TGTGCCAGCAGCTTAGAAGGGGACAGGCTTAATGGCTACACCTTC.

This chain connects TRBV18 to TRBJ1-2; 7 positions agree with TRBD1. V trimming: 6 bases; J trimming: 1 base; junction bases outside the gene matches: 8. The CDR3 has 15 amino acids. Per the germline V gene, CDR1 is KGHSH and CDR2 is LQKENI. This CDR3 is CASSADRSLNYGYTF. For the CDR3, the DNA is TGTGCCAGCTCTGCGGACAGGAGTCTTAACTATGGCTACACCTTC.

The J gene is TRBJ2-3, the V gene TRBV9; D may be TRBD1 (5 bases). The CDR3 runs to 16 residues. Germline V CDR1 and CDR2: SGDLS, YYNGEE. V was clipped by 0 bases and J by 4 bases, with 15 bases between them. Here the CDR3 DNA reads TGTGCCAGCAGCGTAGCCCTAGGGGATGGGGCAGATACGCAGTATTTT. Its protein is CASSVALGDGADTQYF.

The chain joins TRBV7-6 to TRBJ2-2; TRBD1 matches 7 bases. CDR1 is SGHVS and CDR2 is FNYEAQ in the germline V gene. There are 17 residues in the CDR3. The trim removed 5 bases at V and 3 bases at J, leaving 12 bases unmatched. CDR3 nucleotide sequence: TGTGCCAGCAGCGCCCCCTCTAGGGGGCAGGACACCGGGGAGCTGTTTTTT. Its protein is CASSAPSRGQDTGELFF.

V gene TRBV9 combines with J gene TRBJ1-2; D remains unclear. Trimming cost V 1 base and J 0 bases, with 7 bases left between them. From germline, CDR1 is SGDLS and CDR2 YYNGEE. The CDR3 totals 14 residues. The CDR3 DNA reads as TGTGCCAGCAGCGTACAGGCCTCTAACTATGGCTACACCTTC. Amino acids: CASSVQASNYGYTF.

This clone was observed once. V is TRBV5-1 and J is TRBJ2-5; D call uncertain. V was trimmed by 1 base and J by 1 base, leaving 11 bases between them. Germline V gene data show CDR1 as SGHRS and CDR2 as YFSETQ. CDR3 size: 15 residues. The CDR3 sequence: CASSLTATRQETQYF. CDR3 coding DNA: TGCGCCAGCAGCTTGACAGCCACCCGCCAAGAGACCCAGTACTTC.

The CDR3 sequence is CASSQDWVGGNEQFF. The CDR3 nucleotides read TGTGCCAGCAGCCAAGATTGGGTAGGGGGAAATGAGCAGTTCTTC. The V gene is TRBV3-1 (or the pseudogene TRBV3-2), the J gene TRBJ2-1; D is perhaps TRBD1 (6 bases). V gave up 0 bases and J gave up 7 bases, with 13 bases separating them. Germline-derived CDR1 and CDR2 are LGHDT and YNNKEL (reference sequence). This CDR3 is built from 15 residues.

This clone was seen just once. The rearrangement links TRBV11-3 to TRBJ2-5; possibly TRBD2 for D (5 bases). The germline CDR1 and CDR2 sequences are SGHNT and YENEEA. Trimming removed 1 base from V and 3 bases from J, with 6 bases in between. The CDR3 has 13 amino acids. This chain's CDR3 is CASSLGGEETQYF. CDR3 coding DNA: TGTGCCAGCAGCTTAGGGGGAGAAGAGACCCAGTACTTC.

This clone was detected only once. This sequence joins TRBV5-3 and TRBJ2-7; 7 nucleotides line up with TRBD2. TRBV5-3 is an ORF, with its function uncertain. The CDR3 has 14 amino acids. After removal of 10 bases from V and 6 bases from J, the junction contained 16 bases not matched to a gene. CDR3 sequence (DNA): TGTGCCGCCCCCCCCAGCGGGAAGGAGGGCGAGCAGTACTTC. Amino acids: CAAPPSGKEGEQYF.

The chain is built from TRBV19 and TRBJ1-4, with a tentative D call TRBD1 (5 bases). The germline gives CDR1 LNHDA, CDR2 SQIVND (reference sequence). Trimming took off 4 bases at V and 6 bases at J, with 15 bases between the two ends. This CDR3 has 15 residues. The CDR3 is CASSRGGGRDEKLFF. The CDR3 nucleotides are TGTGCCAGTAGTAGGGGAGGAGGCAGGGATGAAAAACTGTTTTTT.